A selection of T cell receptor beta chains follows, all from one sample in a study of T cell responses to AZD1222 COVID-19 vaccine. Sequencing used immunoSEQ multiplex PCR; TCRdb keeps in-frame clones, though not all of them. The table has around 100,000 clones, around 89% seen once; the top ten hold approximately 7%. The sequencing used peripheral blood, collected on day 0 of AZD1222 vaccination. The receptor source for this set is an adult in good health. Both conserved end residues are part of each CDR3. D genes are given only for firm matches. A row's size may be missing; if present it is once, few, many or a size class.

abundance	v_gene	j_gene	d_gene	CDR3nt	CDR3aa
once	TRBV5-1	TRBJ1-4	TRBD1	TGCGCCAGCAGCTTGGCCCTACAGGGGGCTAATGAAAAACTGTTTTTT	CASSLALQGANEKLFF
-	TRBV19	TRBJ1-2	TRBD1	TGTGCCAGTAGTGCCGGGACAGCATTTGTAAGTCCGAATGGCTACACCTTC	CASSAGTAFVSPNGYTF
-	TRBV20-1	TRBJ1-6	-	TGCAGTGCTAGTCGGGCAGGGCGGGATTCACCCCTCCACTTT	CSASRAGRDSPLHF
-	TRBV15	TRBJ1-1	-	TGTGCCACCAGCAGTACCCCAATCCGGAGGAACCCTGAAGCTTTCTTT	CATSSTPIRRNPEAFF
-	TRBV5-1	TRBJ2-7	TRBD1	TGCGCCAGCACCGACAGGGATTTCAACGAGCAGTACTTC	CASTDRDFNEQYF
-	TRBV15	TRBJ1-5	-	TGTGCCACCAGCAGAGACCCCGGGGGCAATCAGCCCCAGCATTTT	CATSRDPGGNQPQHF
-	TRBV6-2/TRBV6-3	TRBJ2-5	-	TGTGCCAGCCGCCGTGGGTTGGAGACCCAGTACTTC	CASRRGLETQYF
-	TRBV28	TRBJ1-2	-	TGTGCCAGCAGTTCGAATGGGGGCTATGGCTACACCTTC	CASSSNGGYGYTF
-	TRBV6-6	TRBJ2-7	TRBD1	TGTGCCAGCAGTACCCAGGGGGCGAGGGCCTACGAGCAGTACTTC	CASSTQGARAYEQYF
-	TRBV7-6	TRBJ2-1	-	TGTGCCAGCAGCTCTAGAGGATCTGAGGGAGGAGGCCATGAGCAGTTCTTC	CASSSRGSEGGGHEQFF
-	TRBV11-2	TRBJ2-6	-	TGTGCCAGCAGCTTTAGACCCGAACTCTCTGGGGCCAACGTCCTGACTTTC	CASSFRPELSGANVLTF
-	TRBV28	TRBJ2-3	TRBD2	TGTGCCAGCAGTTTCACGACTAGCGGGACCACAGATACGCAGTATTTT	CASSFTTSGTTDTQYF
-	TRBV7-2	TRBJ2-7	TRBD1	TGTGCCAGCAGTCAAGGTGGGACAGGGGGCTACGAGCAGTACTTC	CASSQGGTGGYEQYF
-	TRBV28	TRBJ2-7	TRBD2	TGTGCCAGCAGTTTAGCGGGAGGGAAATACGAGCAGTACTTC	CASSLAGGKYEQYF
-	TRBV19	TRBJ2-7	TRBD2	TGTGCCAGTAGTATAGCGGGAGGGCCCCACGAGCAGTACTTC	CASSIAGGPHEQYF
-	TRBV5-4	TRBJ1-6	-	TGTGCCAGCAGCTTGGGAGGGGGGAGCTCCTATAATTCACCCCTCCACTTT	CASSLGGGSSYNSPLHF
-	TRBV6-2/TRBV6-3	TRBJ1-5	-	TGTGCCAGCAGCCTTCACGCGGCGCGGCGCAATCAGCCCCAGCATTTT	CASSLHAARRNQPQHF
-	TRBV10-3	TRBJ2-3	TRBD1	TGTGCCATCAGTGCCCAGGGGACAGCGGGCACAGATACGCAGTATTTT	CAISAQGTAGTDTQYF
-	TRBV28	TRBJ2-7	TRBD1	TGTGCCAGCAGGAGACAGGGTCCCTACGAGCAGTACTTC	CASRRQGPYEQYF
once	TRBV5-1	TRBJ1-2	TRBD1	TGCGCCAGCAGCTCCGGGACAGGGATTGGCTACACCTTC	CASSSGTGIGYTF
-	TRBV2	TRBJ1-2	-	TGTGCCAGCAGTGAACAGGGGACCTATGGCTACACCTTC	CASSEQGTYGYTF
-	TRBV7-2	TRBJ2-3	-	TGTGCCAGCAGCTTAGGGCTTCATGGGGCAGATACGCAGTATTTT	CASSLGLHGADTQYF